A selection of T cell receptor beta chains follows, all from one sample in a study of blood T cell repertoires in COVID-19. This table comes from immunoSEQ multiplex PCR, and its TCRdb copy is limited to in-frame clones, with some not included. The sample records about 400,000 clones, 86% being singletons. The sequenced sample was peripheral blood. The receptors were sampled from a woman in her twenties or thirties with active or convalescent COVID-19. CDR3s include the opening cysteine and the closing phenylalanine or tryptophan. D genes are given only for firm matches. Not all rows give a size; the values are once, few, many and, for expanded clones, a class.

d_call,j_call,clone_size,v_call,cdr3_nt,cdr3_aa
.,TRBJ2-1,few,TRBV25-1,TGTGCCAGCAGTGAGAAGCGGGCGAGCTCCTACAATGAGCAGTTCTTC,CASSEKRASSYNEQFF
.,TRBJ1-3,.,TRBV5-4,TGTGCCAGCAGCAACGATCAGGGTTACTCTGGAAACACCATATATTTT,CASSNDQGYSGNTIYF
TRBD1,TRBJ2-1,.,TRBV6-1,TGTGCCAGCACTGAAGGGAGACAGGGGGAGCAGTTCTTC,CASTEGRQGEQFF
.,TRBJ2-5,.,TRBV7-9,TGTGCCAGCAGCTTATCGGGGGAGACCCAGTACTTC,CASSLSGETQYF
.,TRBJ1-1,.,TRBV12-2,TGTGCAAGTCGCCTGCCCTCAAGCGCTGGTCCGGAGAACGTAGTGCGAGGGAAGCACACTGAAGCTTTCTTT,CASRLPSSAGPENVVRGKHTEAFF
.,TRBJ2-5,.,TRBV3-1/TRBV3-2,TGTGCCAGCAGCCAAGGCGTGGGGACAAATGGGAACTTC,CASSQGVGTNGNF
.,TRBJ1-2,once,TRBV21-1,TGTGCCAGCAGCAACGGCAAACAGGGTCGGAATGGCTACACCTTC,CASSNGKQGRNGYTF
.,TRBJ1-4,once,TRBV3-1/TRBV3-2,TGTGCCAGCAGCCAAGATCCCCATTCTACTGAAAAACTGTTTTTT,CASSQDPHSTEKLFF
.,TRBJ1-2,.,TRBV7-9,TGTGCCAGCAGCTTAGTCCAGGGATCCTTCTACACCTTC,CASSLVQGSFYTF
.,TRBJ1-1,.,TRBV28,TGTGCCAGCAGTCCCCAGGACTTCAGGAGGCGAACTGAAGCTTTCTTT,CASSPQDFRRRTEAFF